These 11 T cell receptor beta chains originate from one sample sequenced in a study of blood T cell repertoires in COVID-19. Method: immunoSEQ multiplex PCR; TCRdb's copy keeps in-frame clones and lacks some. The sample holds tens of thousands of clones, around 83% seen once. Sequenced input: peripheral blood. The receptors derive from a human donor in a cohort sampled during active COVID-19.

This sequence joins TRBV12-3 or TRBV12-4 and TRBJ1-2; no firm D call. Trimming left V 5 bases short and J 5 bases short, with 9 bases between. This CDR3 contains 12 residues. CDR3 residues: CASSPSVYGYTF. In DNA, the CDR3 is TGTGCCAGCAGTCCCTCGGTTTATGGCTACACCTTC.

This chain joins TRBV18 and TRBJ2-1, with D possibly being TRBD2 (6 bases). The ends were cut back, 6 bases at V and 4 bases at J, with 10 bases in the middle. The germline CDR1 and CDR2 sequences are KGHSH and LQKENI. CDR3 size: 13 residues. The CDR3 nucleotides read TGTGCCAGCTCCCTCGGGGGATACAATGAGCAGTTCTTC. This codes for CASSLGGYNEQFF.

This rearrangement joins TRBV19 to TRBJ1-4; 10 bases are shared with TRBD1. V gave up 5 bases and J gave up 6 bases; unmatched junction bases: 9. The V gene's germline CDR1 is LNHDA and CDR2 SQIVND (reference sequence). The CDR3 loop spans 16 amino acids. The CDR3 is CASSQTPTGGYEKLFF. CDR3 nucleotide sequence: TGTGCCAGTAGTCAAACCCCGACAGGGGGCTATGAAAAACTGTTTTTT.

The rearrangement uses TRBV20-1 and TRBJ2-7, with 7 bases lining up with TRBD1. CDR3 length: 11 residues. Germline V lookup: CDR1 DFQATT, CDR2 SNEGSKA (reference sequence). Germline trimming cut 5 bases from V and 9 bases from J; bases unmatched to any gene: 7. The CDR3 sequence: CSAHTGDWQYF. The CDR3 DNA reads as TGCAGTGCTCATACAGGGGATTGGCAGTACTTC.

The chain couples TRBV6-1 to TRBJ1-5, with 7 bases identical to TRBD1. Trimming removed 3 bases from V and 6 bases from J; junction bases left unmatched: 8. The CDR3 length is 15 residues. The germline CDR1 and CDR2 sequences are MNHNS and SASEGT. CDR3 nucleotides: TGTGCCAGCAGTGACCCACAGGGGCTCAGTCAGCCCCAGCATTTT. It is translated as CASSDPQGLSQPQHF.

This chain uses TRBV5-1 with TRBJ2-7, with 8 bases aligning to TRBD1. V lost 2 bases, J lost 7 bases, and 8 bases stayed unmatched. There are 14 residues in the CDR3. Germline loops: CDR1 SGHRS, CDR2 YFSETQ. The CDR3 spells CASSFDRGLGEQYF. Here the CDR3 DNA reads TGCGCCAGCAGCTTTGACAGGGGCCTTGGGGAGCAGTACTTC.

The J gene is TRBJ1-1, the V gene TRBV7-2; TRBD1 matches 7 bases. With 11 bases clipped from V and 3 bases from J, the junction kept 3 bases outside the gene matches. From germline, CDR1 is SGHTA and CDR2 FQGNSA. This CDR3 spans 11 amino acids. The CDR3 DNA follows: TGTGCCGTAACAGGGGACACTGAAGCTTTCTTT. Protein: CAVTGDTEAFF.

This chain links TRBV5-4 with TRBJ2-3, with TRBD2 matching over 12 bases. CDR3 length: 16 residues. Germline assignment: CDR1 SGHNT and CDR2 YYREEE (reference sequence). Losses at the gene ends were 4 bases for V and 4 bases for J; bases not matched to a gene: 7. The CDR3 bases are TGTGCCAGCAGCCTGGGGACTAGCGGGTCCGCAGATACGCAGTATTTT. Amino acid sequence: CASSLGTSGSADTQYF.

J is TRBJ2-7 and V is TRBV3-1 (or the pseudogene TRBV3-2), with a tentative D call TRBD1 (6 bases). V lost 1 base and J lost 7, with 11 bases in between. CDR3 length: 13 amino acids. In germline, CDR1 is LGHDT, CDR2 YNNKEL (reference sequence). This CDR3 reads CASSQVTGFEQYF. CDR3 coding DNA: TGTGCCAGCAGCCAAGTAACAGGGTTTGAGCAGTACTTC.

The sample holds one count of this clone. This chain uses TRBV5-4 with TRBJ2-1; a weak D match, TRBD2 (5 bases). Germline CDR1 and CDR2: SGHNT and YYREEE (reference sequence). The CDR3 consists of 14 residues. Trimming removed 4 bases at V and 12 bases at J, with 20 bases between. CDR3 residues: CASSPEGLLRGQFF. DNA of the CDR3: TGTGCCAGCAGCCCTGAGGGCCTACTCCGAGGGCAGTTCTTC.

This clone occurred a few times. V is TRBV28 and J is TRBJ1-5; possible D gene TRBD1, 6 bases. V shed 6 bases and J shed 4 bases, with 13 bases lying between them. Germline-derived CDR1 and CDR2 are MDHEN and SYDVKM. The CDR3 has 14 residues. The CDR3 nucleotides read TGTGCCAGCAGGCCAGGGGACGGAAATCAGCCCCAGCATTTT. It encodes CASRPGDGNQPQHF. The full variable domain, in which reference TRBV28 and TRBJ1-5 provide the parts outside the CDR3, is DVKVTQSSRYLVKRTGEKVFLECVQDMDHENMFWYRQDPGLGLRLIYFSYDVKMKEKGDIPEGYSVSREKKERFSLILESASTNQTSMYLCASRPGDGNQPQHFGDGTRLSIL.